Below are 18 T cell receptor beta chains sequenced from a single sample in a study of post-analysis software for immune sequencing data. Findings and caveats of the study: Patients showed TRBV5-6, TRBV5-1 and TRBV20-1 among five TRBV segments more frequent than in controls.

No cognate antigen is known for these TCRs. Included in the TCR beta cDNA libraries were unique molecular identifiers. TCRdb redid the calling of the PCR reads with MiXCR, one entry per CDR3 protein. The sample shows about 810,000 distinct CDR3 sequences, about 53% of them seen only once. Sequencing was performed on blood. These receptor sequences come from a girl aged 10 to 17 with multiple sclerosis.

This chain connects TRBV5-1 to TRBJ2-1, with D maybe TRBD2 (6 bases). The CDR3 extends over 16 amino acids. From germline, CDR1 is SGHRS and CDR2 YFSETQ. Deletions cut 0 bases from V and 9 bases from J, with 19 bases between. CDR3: CASSLGRTGGNVEQFF. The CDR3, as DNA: TGCGCCAGCAGCTTGGGACGGACGGGCGGGAACGTTGAGCAGTTCTTC. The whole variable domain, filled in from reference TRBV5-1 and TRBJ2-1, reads KAGVTQTPRYLIKTRGQQVTLSCSPISGHRSVSWYQQTPGQGLQFLFEYFSETQRNKGNFPGRFSGRQFSNSRSEMNVSTLELGDSALYLCASSLGRTGGNVEQFFGPGTRLTVL.

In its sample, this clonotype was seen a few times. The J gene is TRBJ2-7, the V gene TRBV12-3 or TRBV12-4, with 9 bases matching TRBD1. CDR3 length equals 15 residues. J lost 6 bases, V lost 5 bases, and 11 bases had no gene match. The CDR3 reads CASSPSGTGFREQYF. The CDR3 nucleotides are TGTGCCAGCAGTCCTTCTGGGACAGGGTTTCGCGAGCAGTACTTC.

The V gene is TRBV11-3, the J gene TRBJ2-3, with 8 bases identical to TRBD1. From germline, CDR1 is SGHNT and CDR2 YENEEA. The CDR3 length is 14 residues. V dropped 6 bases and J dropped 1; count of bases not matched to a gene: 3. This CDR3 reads CASRKQGGTDTQYF. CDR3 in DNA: TGTGCCAGCAGAAAACAGGGGGGCACAGATACGCAGTATTTT.

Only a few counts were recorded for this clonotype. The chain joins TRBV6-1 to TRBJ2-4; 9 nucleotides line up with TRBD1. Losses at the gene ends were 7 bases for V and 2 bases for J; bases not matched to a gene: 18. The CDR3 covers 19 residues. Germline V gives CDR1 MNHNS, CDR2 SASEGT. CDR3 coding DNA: TGTGCCAGCACCACTAAGGGACAGGGAACGTCGATCACCAAAAACATTCAGTACTTC. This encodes CASTTKGQGTSITKNIQYF.

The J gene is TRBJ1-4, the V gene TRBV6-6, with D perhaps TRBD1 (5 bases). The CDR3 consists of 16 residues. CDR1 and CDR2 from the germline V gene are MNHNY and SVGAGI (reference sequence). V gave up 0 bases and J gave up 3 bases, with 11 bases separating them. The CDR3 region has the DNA TGTGCCAGCAGTTACTCGGGGGAGGAACCTAATGAAAAACTGTTTTTT. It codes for CASSYSGEEPNEKLFF.

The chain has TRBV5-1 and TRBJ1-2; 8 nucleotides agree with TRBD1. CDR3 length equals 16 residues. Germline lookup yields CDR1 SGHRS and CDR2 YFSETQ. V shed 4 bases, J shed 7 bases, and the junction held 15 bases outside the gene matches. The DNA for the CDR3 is TGCGCCAGCAGCAGTACGGCAGGGGGCGGCTTTTTTGGCTACACCTTC. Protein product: CASSSTAGGGFFGYTF.

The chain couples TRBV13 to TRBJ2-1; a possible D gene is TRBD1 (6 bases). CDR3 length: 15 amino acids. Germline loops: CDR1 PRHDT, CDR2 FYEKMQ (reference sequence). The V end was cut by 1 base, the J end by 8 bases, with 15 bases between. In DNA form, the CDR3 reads TGTGCCAGCAGCTTAGTACAGGGCGGGTTCGATGAGCAGTTCTTC. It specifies CASSLVQGGFDEQFF.

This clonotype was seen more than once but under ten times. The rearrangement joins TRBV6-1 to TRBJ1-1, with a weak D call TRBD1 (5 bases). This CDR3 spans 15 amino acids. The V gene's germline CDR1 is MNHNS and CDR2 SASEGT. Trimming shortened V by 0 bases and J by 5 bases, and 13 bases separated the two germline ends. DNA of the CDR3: TGTGCCAGCAGTGAAGCGCAGGGTTGGAGTACTGAAGCTTTCTTT. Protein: CASSEAQGWSTEAFF.

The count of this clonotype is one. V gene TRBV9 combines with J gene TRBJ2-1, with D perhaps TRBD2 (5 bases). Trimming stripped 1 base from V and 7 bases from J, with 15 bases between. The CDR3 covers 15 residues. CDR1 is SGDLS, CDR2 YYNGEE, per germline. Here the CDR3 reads CASSVSLALGNEQFF. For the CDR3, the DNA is TGTGCCAGCAGCGTAAGCCTAGCCCTAGGGAATGAGCAGTTCTTC.

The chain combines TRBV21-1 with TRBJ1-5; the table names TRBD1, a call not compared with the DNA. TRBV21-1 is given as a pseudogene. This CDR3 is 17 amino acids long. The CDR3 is CASSKAPRTGGNQPQHF. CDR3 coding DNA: TGTGCCAGCAGCAAAGCGCCCCGGACAGGGGGAAATCAGCCCCAGCATTTT.

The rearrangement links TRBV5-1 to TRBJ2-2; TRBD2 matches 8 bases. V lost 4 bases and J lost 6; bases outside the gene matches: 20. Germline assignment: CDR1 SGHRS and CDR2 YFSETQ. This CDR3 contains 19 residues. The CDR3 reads CASSPLSSSGTSVPGELFF. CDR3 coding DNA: TGCGCCAGCAGCCCTCTCTCGTCCTCCGGGACTAGTGTACCCGGGGAGCTGTTTTTT.

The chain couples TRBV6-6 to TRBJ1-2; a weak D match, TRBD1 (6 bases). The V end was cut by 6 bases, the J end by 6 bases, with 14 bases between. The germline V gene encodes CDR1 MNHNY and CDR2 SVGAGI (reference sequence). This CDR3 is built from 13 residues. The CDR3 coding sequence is TGTGCCAGCAGCCAATGGGGGGCGAATGGCTACACCTTC. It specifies CASSQWGANGYTF.

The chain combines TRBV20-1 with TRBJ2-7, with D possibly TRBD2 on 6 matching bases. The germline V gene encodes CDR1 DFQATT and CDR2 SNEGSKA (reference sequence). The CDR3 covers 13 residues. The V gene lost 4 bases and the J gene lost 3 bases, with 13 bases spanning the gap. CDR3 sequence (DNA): TGCAGTGCTAAAACGGGACTTTTCTACGAGCAGTACTTC. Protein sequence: CSAKTGLFYEQYF.

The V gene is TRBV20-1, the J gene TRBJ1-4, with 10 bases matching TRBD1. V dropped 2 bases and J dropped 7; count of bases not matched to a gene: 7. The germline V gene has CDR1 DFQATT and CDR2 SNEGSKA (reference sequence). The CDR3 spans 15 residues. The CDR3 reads CSARPPGQGLEKLFF. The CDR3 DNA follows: TGCAGTGCTAGACCCCCGGGACAGGGGCTTGAAAAACTGTTTTTT.

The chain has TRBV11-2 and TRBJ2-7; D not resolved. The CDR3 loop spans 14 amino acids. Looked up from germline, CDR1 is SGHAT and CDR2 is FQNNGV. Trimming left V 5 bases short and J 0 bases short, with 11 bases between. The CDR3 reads CASSKGRSSYEQYF. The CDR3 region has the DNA TGTGCCAGCAGCAAAGGGCGAAGCTCCTACGAGCAGTACTTC.

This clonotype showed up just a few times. CDR3 loop: CASSVGTRFNEQFF. CDR3 coding DNA: TGTGCCAGCAGCGTAGGGACTAGATTCAATGAGCAGTTCTTC. The rearrangement links TRBV9 to TRBJ2-1; 7 bases line up with TRBD2. The V and J ends lost 0 bases and 6 bases, in that order; junction bases with no gene match: 3. CDR3 length: 14 residues. The germline CDR1 and CDR2 sequences are SGDLS and YYNGEE.

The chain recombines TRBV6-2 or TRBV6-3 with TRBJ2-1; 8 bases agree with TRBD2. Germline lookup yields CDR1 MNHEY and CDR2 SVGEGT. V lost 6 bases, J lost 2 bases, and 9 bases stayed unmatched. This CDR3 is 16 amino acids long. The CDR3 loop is CASRTLTSGPYNEQFF. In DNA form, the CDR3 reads TGTGCCAGCAGAACCCTCACTAGCGGCCCCTACAATGAGCAGTTCTTC.

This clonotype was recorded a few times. CDR3 region: CASSSQSPNEQFF. The CDR3 region has the DNA TGTGCCAGCAGCTCCCAATCCCCCAATGAGCAGTTCTTC. The chain recombines TRBV7-9 with TRBJ2-1; D gene ambiguous. Germline CDR1 reads SEHNR; CDR2 reads FQNEAQ (reference sequence). With 4 bases removed from V and 6 bases from J, the gap between germline ends came to 10 bases. The CDR3 sequence is 13 residues long.